This TCR beta chain was captured by sequencing in a study of blood T cell repertoires in COVID-19. For the study at large: The origin of the acute and convalescent COVID-19 samples was the United States, Italy and Spain.

Sequencing used immunoSEQ multiplex PCR; TCRdb keeps in-frame clones, though not all of them. In the table there are around 230,000 clones, around 87% of which are singletons. In assigning cohorts, the study relied on participant-reported clinical history. This clone was detected a few times. The CDR3 covers 20 residues. Sequencing input: PBMCs or T cells enriched from blood (not recorded which). This TCR was sampled from a woman aged 40 to 55 with acute COVID-19. V and J are TRBV21-1 and TRBJ2-2; the table's D call, TRBD2, has no DNA check behind it. TRBV21-1 is assigned pseudogene status. The DNA for the CDR3 is TGTGCCAGCAGGAAAGAGGTGGGACTAGCGGAACCGAGAATCACCGGGGAGCTGTTTTTT. The encoded protein is CASRKEVGLAEPRITGELFF.